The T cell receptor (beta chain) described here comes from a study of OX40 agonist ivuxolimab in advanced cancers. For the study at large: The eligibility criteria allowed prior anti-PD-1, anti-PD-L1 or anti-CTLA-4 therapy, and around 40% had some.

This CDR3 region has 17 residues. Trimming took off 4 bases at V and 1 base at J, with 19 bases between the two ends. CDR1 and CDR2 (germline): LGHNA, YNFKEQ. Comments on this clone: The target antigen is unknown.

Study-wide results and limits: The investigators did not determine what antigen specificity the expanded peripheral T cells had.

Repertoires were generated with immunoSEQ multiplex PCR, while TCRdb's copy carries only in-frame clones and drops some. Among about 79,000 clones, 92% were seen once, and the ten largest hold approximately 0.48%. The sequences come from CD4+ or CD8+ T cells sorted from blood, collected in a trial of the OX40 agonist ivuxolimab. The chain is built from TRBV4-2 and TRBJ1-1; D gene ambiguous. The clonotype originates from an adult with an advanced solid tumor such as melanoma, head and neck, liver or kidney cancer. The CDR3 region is CASSLDGKTYTNTEAFF. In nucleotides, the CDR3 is TGTGCCAGCAGCCTTGATGGTAAGACGTATACGAACACTGAAGCTTTCTTT.